Sequencing of this T cell receptor (beta chain) was carried out in a study of cytomegalovirus exposure and HLA in healthy donors. Study as a whole: The 110 or so validation repertoires, a later analysis reported, used the same platform as the roughly 710 first-cohort repertoires. Whole-study results and caveats: Listed as cytomegalovirus-associated were 164 TCR beta chains. Among TCR sequences, most were rare, though some public TCRs appeared in many donors.

A remark on this clone: Its matching antigen is unknown.

Germline V gene data show CDR1 as LGHNA and CDR2 as YSLEER. The V gene lost 1 base and the J gene lost 6 bases, with 10 bases spanning the gap. The CDR3 length is 14 residues. Only in-frame clones appear in the TCRdb table, and some are missing; sequencing was by immunoSEQ multiplex PCR. Here the sample spans 130,000 to 150,000 clones, 70% to 90% being singletons. Sequenced sample: PBMCs. This clonotype originated in a woman aged 18-30 years in good health and CMV-seropositive. The V gene is TRBV4-3, the J gene TRBJ1-5; D unresolved. CDR3 region: CASSQAGRGQPQHF. Here the CDR3 DNA reads TGCGCCAGCAGCCAAGCGGGAAGAGGTCAGCCCCAGCATTTT.